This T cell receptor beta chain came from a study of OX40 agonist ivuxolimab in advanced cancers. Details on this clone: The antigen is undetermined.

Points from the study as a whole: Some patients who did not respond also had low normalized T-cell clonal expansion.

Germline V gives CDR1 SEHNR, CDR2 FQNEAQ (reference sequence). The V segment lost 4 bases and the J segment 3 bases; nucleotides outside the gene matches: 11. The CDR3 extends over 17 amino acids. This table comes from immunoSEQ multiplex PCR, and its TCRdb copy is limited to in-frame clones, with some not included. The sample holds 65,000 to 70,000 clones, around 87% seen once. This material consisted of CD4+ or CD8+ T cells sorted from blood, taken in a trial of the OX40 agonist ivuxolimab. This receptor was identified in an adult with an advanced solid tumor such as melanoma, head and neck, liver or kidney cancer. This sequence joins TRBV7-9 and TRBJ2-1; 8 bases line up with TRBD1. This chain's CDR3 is CASSSTDRGRYYNEQFF. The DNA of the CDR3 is TGTGCCAGCAGCTCAACCGACAGGGGTCGGTACTACAATGAGCAGTTCTTC.